Listed here is a single T cell receptor beta chain. The authors ran the immunoSEQ assay, v3.0, at survey level. A target of 40,000-50,000 T-cell genomes per sample was set for sequencing. The method was immunoSEQ multiplex PCR; TCRdb's version includes in-frame clones alone and lacks a portion of them. The table shows about 24,000 clones, with 75% to 90% occurring only once. Trimming cost V 0 bases and J 9 bases; bases outside gene matches: 4. Germline-derived CDR1 and CDR2 are LGHNA and YNFKEQ. The CDR3 loop spans 13 amino acids. The sample belongs to a study of long-term antiretroviral therapy in people with HIV.

This chain uses TRBV4-2 with TRBJ2-5, with TRBD2 matching over 7 bases. The TCR originated in a man in his fifties or sixties with HIV. The sequenced sample was unsorted PBMCs, obtained 0.4 years after starting antiretroviral therapy. Here the CDR3 reads CASSQDLGRAQYF. CDR3 DNA: TGTGCCAGCAGCCAAGATTTGGGGAGGGCCCAGTACTTC.